The rows below give T cell receptor beta chains drawn from one sample of a study of cytomegalovirus exposure and HLA in healthy donors. Using immunoSEQ multiplex PCR, the repertoire was profiled, and TCRdb retains in-frame clones only, with some absent. The table lists about 180,000 clones, under 85% of them singletons. Specimen: PBMCs. Receptor source: a man between 18 and 29 years old in good health and CMV-seronegative. Both conserved end residues are part of each CDR3. A D gene is named only where the DNA matches it firmly. Size is omitted from some rows. Given values are once, few, many or a class for expanded clones.

-	TRBJ1-3	TRBV7-2	-	CASSLALVDGNTIYF	TGTGCCAGCAGCTTAGCGCTAGTTGACGGAAACACCATATATTTT
-	TRBJ1-5	TRBV7-9	-	CASSLVNQPQHF	TGTGCCAGCAGCTTAGTAAATCAGCCCCAGCATTTT
-	TRBJ1-5	TRBV27	TRBD1	CASRPGQHSQPQHF	TGTGCCAGCAGACCGGGACAGCATAGTCAGCCCCAGCATTTT
once	TRBJ1-1	TRBV19	-	CASSIGRVGNTEAFF	TGTGCCAGTAGTATAGGGCGGGTGGGGAACACTGAAGCTTTCTTT
-	TRBJ2-3	TRBV18	TRBD2	CASSPLSSGRAATDTQYF	TGTGCCAGCTCACCACTTTCTAGCGGGAGGGCCGCGACAGATACGCAGTATTTT
-	TRBJ2-3	TRBV2	TRBD1	CASTPTGVGDTQYF	TGTGCCAGCACCCCGACAGGGGTCGGAGATACGCAGTATTTT
-	TRBJ2-1	TRBV15	TRBD2	CATSAKTSGGVSEQFF	TGTGCCACCAGCGCCAAGACTAGCGGGGGGGTGAGTGAGCAGTTCTTC
-	TRBJ1-4	TRBV7-3	TRBD1	CASSHRQGAMGKLFF	TGTGCCAGCAGCCACAGACAGGGGGCGATGGGAAAACTGTTTTTT
once	TRBJ2-7	TRBV27	-	CASSPRQVPYEQYF	TGTGCCAGCAGTCCCAGACAGGTCCCCTACGAGCAGTACTTC
-	TRBJ2-3	TRBV11-2	-	CASSTRTALTDTQYF	TGTGCCAGCAGCACACGGACAGCCCTCACAGATACGCAGTATTTT
-	TRBJ2-7	TRBV5-4	-	CASSFGGSEQYF	TGTGCCAGCAGCTTTGGGGGCTCCGAGCAGTACTTC
-	TRBJ1-2	TRBV9	-	CASSGVAVGPPYGYTF	TGTGCCAGCAGCGGAGTGGCGGTAGGCCCTCCCTATGGCTACACCTTC
-	TRBJ2-7	TRBV28	TRBD1	CASRSGGTGISYEQYF	TGTGCCAGCAGGTCTGGGGGGACAGGGATCTCCTACGAGCAGTACTTC
-	TRBJ1-3	TRBV15	TRBD1	CATSRNPGQRVSGNTIYF	TGTGCCACCAGCAGAAACCCGGGACAGCGGGTCTCTGGAAACACCATATATTTT
-	TRBJ2-7	TRBV11-2	-	CASSPPGPGEQYF	TGTGCCAGCAGCCCCCCAGGGCCCGGCGAGCAGTACTTC
once	TRBJ1-5	TRBV7-2	-	CASSRRQASNQPQHF	TGTGCCAGCAGCCGACGACAGGCTTCCAATCAGCCCCAGCATTTT
few	TRBJ2-1	TRBV7-3	TRBD2	CASSLIAGVSNEQFF	TGTGCCAGCAGCTTAATAGCGGGGGTATCCAATGAGCAGTTCTTC
-	TRBJ1-5	TRBV2	-	CASWGRGVGQPQHF	TGTGCCAGCTGGGGCAGGGGAGTAGGTCAGCCCCAGCATTTT
-	TRBJ1-5	TRBV19	-	CASTQGNQPQHF	TGTGCCAGTACCCAGGGTAATCAGCCCCAGCATTTT
-	TRBJ1-5	TRBV19	TRBD1	CASSLLDRVRNQPQHF	TGTGCCAGTAGTCTTCTGGACAGGGTACGTAATCAGCCCCAGCATTTT
-	TRBJ2-7	TRBV30	TRBD2	CAWSPGGGWSYEQYF	TGTGCCTGGAGTCCGGGGGGGGGATGGTCCTACGAGCAGTACTTC
-	TRBJ2-1	TRBV7-8	-	CASSLGLRTPNEQFF	TGTGCCAGCAGCTTAGGACTCCGAACCCCTAATGAGCAGTTCTTC
-	TRBJ2-4	TRBV5-4	-	CASSLGGFGDIQYF	TGTGCCAGCAGCTTGGGCGGGTTCGGAGACATTCAGTACTTC
once	TRBJ1-1	TRBV6-5	-	CASSYSITGTAEAFF	TGTGCCAGCAGTTACTCGATAACCGGTACCGCTGAAGCTTTCTTT